Described below is a single TCR beta chain sequence and its context. The data derive from a study of T cell responses to AZD1222 COVID-19 vaccine. The table came from immunoSEQ multiplex PCR; TCRdb's copy has only in-frame clones and leaves some out. The sample lists 120,000 or so clones; approximately 90% were seen once. V lost 1 base and J 0 bases, leaving 19 bases between the germline ends. Germline values: CDR1 SGHNT, CDR2 YYREEE (reference sequence). This CDR3 spans 18 amino acids. The V call is TRBV5-4, the J call TRBJ1-1; D remains unclear. The sequence derives from an adult in good health. Sequencing used peripheral blood, obtained on day 0 of MenACWY control vaccination. As DNA, the CDR3 is TGTGCCAGCAGCTTGTTTTATTCGGGGTCTCGGGTGAACACTGAAGCTTTCTTT. It yields the protein CASSLFYSGSRVNTEAFF.